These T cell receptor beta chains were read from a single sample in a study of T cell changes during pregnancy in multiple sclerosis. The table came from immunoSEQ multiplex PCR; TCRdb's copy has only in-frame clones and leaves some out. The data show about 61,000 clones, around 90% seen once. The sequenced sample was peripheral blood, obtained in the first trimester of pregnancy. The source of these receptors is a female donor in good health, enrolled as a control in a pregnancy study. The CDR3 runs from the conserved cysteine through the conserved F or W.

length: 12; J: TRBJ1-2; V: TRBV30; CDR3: CAWSVGGVGYTF
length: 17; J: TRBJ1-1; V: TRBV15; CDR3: CATSRGVAGGAGTEAFF
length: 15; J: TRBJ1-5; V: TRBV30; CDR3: CAWSQGARGNQPQHF
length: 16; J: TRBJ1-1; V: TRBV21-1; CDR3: CASSKTGTEKRSEAFF
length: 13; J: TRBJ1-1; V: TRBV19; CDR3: CASKVLGGTEAFF
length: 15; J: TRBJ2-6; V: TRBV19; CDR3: CASSIGEAGANVLTF
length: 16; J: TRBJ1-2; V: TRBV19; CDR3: CASSRGIRDRGYGYTF
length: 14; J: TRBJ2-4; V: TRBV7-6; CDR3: CASSAGTGKNIQYF
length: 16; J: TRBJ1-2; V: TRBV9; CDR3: CASGEDRAGLFYGYTF
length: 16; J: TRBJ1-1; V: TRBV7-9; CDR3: CASSPLGTGVFTEAFF
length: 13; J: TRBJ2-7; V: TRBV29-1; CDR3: CSVEVAVTYEQYF
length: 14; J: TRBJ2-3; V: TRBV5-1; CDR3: CASRSQRTTDTQYF
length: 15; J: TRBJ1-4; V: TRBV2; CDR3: CASSEQGYTNEKLFF
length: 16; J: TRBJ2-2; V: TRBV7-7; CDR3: CASSLDSGGATGELFF
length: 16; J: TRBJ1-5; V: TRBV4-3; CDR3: CASSQDRTGGDQPQHF
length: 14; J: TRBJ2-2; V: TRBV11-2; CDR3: CASSPTRNTGELFF
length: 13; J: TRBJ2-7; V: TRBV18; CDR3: CASSPLGEGEQYF
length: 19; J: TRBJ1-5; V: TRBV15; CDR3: CATSRDLRGQGLRNQPQHF
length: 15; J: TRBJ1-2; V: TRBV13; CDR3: CASISLTGSNYGYTF
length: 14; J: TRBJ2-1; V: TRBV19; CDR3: CASTPGQGNNEQFF
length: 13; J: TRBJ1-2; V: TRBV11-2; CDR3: CASSLAGGYGYTF
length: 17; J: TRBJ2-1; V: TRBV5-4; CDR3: CASSLPSGGQNYNEQFF